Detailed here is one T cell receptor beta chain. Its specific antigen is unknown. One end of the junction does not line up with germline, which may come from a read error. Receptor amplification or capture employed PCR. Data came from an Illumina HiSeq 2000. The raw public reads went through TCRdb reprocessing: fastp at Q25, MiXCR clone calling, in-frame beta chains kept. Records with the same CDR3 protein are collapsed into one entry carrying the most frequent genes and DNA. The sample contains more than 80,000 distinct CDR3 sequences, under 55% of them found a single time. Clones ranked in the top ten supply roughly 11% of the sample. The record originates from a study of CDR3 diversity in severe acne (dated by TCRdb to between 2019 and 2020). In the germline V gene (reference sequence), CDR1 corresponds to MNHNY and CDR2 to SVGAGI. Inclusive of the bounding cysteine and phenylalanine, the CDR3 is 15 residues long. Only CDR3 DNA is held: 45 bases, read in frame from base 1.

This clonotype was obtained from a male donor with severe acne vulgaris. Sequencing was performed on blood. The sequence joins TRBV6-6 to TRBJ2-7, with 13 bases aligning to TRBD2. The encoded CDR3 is CAGSSRTSGRDEQYF. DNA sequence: TGTGCCGGCAGTTCCAGGACTAGCGGGAGAGACGAGCAGTACTTC.